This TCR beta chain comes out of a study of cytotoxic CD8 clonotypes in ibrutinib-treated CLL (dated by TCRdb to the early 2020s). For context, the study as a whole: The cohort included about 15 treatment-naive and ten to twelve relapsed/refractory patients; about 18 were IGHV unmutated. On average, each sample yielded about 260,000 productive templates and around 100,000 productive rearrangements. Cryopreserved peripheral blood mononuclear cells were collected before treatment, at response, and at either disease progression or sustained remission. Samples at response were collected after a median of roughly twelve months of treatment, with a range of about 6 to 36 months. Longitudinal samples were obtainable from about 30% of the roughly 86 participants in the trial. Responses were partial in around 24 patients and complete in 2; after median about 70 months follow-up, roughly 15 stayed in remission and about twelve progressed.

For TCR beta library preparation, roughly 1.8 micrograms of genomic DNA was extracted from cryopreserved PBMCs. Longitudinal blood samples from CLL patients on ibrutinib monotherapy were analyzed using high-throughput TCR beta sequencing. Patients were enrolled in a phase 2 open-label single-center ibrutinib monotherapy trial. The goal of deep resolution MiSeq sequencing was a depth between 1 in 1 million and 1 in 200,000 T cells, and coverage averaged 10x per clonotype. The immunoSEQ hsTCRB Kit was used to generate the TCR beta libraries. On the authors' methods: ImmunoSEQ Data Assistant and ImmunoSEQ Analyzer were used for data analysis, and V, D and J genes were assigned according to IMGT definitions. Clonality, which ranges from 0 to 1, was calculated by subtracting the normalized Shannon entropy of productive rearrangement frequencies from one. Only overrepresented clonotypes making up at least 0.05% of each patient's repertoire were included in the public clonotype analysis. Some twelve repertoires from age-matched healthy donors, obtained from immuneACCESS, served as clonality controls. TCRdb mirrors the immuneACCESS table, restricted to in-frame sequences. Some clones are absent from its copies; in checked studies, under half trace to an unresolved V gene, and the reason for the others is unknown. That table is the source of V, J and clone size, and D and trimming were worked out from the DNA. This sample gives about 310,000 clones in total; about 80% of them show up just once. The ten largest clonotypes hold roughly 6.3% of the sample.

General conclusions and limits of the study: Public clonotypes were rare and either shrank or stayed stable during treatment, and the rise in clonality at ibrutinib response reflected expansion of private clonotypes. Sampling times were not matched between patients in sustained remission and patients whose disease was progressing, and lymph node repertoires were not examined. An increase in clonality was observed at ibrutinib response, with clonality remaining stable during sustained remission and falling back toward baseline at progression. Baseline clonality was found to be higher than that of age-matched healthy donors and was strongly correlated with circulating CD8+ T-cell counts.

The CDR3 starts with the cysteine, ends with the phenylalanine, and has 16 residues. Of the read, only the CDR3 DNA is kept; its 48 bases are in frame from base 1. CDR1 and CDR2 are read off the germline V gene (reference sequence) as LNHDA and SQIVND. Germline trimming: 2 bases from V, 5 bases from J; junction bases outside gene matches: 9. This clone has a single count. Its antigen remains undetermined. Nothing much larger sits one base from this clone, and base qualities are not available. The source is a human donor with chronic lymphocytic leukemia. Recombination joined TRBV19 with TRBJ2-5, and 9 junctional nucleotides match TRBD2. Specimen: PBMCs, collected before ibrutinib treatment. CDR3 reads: CASSIRGREGLETQYF. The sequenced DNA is TGTGCCAGTAGTATACGTGGGCGGGAGGGCCTCGAGACCCAGTACTTC.